A selection of T cell receptor beta chains follows, all from one sample in a study of human T cells and chemical hapten exposure. A single record per CDR3 protein comes from TCRdb applying MiXCR to the RACE reads. The data show 55,000 to 75,000 distinct CDR3 sequences, 12% seen once. Sequenced material: whole blood, taken in connection with sensitization to the hapten diphenylcyclopropenone (DPC). The origin of the receptors is a man aged 30 to 39 with alopecia areata. Some clones in this sample may be carry-over from other donors' samples. The CDR3 runs from the conserved cysteine through the conserved F or W. A D gene is named only where the DNA matches it firmly. The listing skips clone size in some rows; elsewhere it reads once, few, many or a size class.

TRBV5-1	TRBJ2-5	many	TRBD2	TGCGCCAGCAGCTTGTCTAGCGGAGAGACCCAGTACTTC	CASSLSSGETQYF
TRBV7-9	TRBJ1-5	.	TRBD1	TGTGCCAGCAGCAAGACAGGGCCGGAGCCCCAGCATTTT	CASSKTGPEPQHF
TRBV29-1	TRBJ2-7	few	TRBD1	TGCAGCCTACGGGACAGGCCCTACGAGCAGTACTTC	CSLRDRPYEQYF
TRBV3-1	TRBJ2-5	many	.	TGTGCCAGCAGCCAACCCCGGGCCCACAGTACGACCCCGGAGACCCAGTACTTC	CASSQPRAHSTTPETQYF
TRBV4-3	TRBJ1-6	few	.	TGCGCCAGCAGCCAATCTTTGGCACCAAGGGTTGATTCACCCCTCCACTTT	CASSQSLAPRVDSPLHF
TRBV4-1	TRBJ1-1	.	.	TGCGCCAGCAGCCGTGGGGGAAGGAACACTGAAGCTTTCTTT	CASSRGGRNTEAFF
TRBV3-1	TRBJ1-3	many	.	TGTGCCAGCGGAAACCGGGGGACTGAAAACACCATATATTTT	CASGNRGTENTIYF
TRBV4-2	TRBJ2-3	many	.	TGTGCCAGCAGCCAAGGAGTTATGGGCAGAATTGCCACAGATACGCAGTATTTT	CASSQGVMGRIATDTQYF
TRBV7-6	TRBJ2-1	many	.	TGTGCCAGCAGCGCCAGTCCGTCATACGGAGGGATGAATGAGCAGTTCTTC	CASSASPSYGGMNEQFF
TRBV7-9	TRBJ2-6	.	.	TGTGCCGATCAGGCTGTCTCTGGGGCCAACGTCCTGACTTTC	CADQAVSGANVLTF
TRBV11-2	TRBJ1-6	many	TRBD1	TGTGCCAGCAGCCGGGGGACAGGGGAAGGGAATTCACCCCTCCACTTT	CASSRGTGEGNSPLHF
TRBV7-7	TRBJ2-1	few	TRBD2	TGTGCTAGCAGCCTAGACTTAGCGGGGGGGCGGAATGAGCAGTTCTTC	CASSLDLAGGRNEQFF
TRBV24-1	TRBJ1-2	.	TRBD1	TGTGCCACCAGTGATTCGGACAGGGGGTATGGCTACACCTTC	CATSDSDRGYGYTF
TRBV12-2	TRBJ1-4	few	.	TGTGCAAGTCGCTTAGTGAACAGGGTATCCAGGATGAGTGAAAAACTGTTTTTT	CASRLVNRVSRMSEKLFF
TRBV6-4	TRBJ2-3	few	.	TGTGCCAGCAGTGACAGGGGGGAGACAGATACGCAGTATTTT	CASSDRGETDTQYF
TRBV9	TRBJ2-1	few	.	TGTGCCAGCAGCTTACGACTAGTTCTCTTCGATGAGCAGTTCTTC	CASSLRLVLFDEQFF
TRBV6-5	TRBJ2-7	.	.	TGTGCCAGCAGTTACAACGAACACTACGAGCAGTACTTC	CASSYNEHYEQYF
TRBV12-3/TRBV12-4	TRBJ1-1	few	.	TGTGCCAGCACCCCGGTAGCATCTCCGAACAGTGAAGCTTTCTTT	CASTPVASPNSEAFF
TRBV7-9	TRBJ1-2	few	TRBD1	TGTGCCAGCACTACAGGGGGAAACTATGGCTACACCTTC	CASTTGGNYGYTF
TRBV28	TRBJ1-4	.	.	TGTGCCAGCAGCCCAACAGGGTCCTCCCCCACGTTT	CASSPTGSSPTF